The 29 T cell receptor beta chains listed next were all sequenced from one sample in a study of long-term antiretroviral therapy in people with HIV. Samples were assayed with immunoSEQ v3.0 at survey level. Measured with immunoSEQ multiplex PCR; TCRdb has only the in-frame clones, and not every one. The data contain approximately 31,000 clones, roughly nine tenths of them singletons. Specimen: unsorted PBMCs, collected 1.1 years after starting antiretroviral therapy. Receptors originate from a man between 18 and 35 years old with HIV.

This clone is a singleton in its sample. V gene TRBV2 combines with J gene TRBJ2-2; 7 bases are a match to TRBD2. J lost 10 bases, V lost 3 bases, and 8 bases had no gene match. The CDR3 is 14 amino acids. The germline gives CDR1 SNHLY, CDR2 FYNNEI. CDR3 loop: CASSEGGVWKELFF. CDR3 nucleotides: TGTGCCAGCAGTGAGGGGGGGGTCTGGAAGGAGCTGTTTTTT.

The rearrangement uses TRBV7-2 and TRBJ1-5, with 8 bases fitting TRBD1. This CDR3 has 13 amino acids. V gave up 6 bases and J gave up 4 bases; unmatched junction bases: 2. CDR1 is SGHTA and CDR2 is FQGNSA in the germline V gene. The CDR3 DNA reads as TGTGCCAGCAGTCGACAGGGGAATCAGCCCCAGCATTTT. The encoded protein is CASSRQGNQPQHF.

The chain couples TRBV7-9 to TRBJ1-4; D gene unclear. Germline CDR1 and CDR2: SEHNR and FQNEAQ (reference sequence). Trimming shortened V by 6 bases and J by 0 bases, and 8 bases separated the two germline ends. CDR3 size: 14 residues. The CDR3 is CASSRQTTNEKLFF. DNA for the CDR3: TGTGCCAGCAGTCGCCAGACAACTAATGAAAAACTGTTTTTT.

The chain carries TRBV7-2 and TRBJ2-2; D gene unclear. The V gene lost 2 bases and the J gene lost 5 bases, with 18 bases spanning the gap. CDR1 is SGHTA and CDR2 is FQGNSA in the germline V gene. The CDR3 is 17 residues long. This CDR3 reads CASSLTPTWTRTGELFF. DNA for the CDR3: TGTGCCAGCAGCTTAACCCCTACTTGGACGCGAACCGGGGAGCTGTTTTTT.

The gene calls are TRBV5-4 and TRBJ2-7; D unclear. The CDR3 length is 14 residues. CDR1 and CDR2 (germline): SGHNT, YYREEE (reference sequence). Trimming cost V 4 bases and J 0 bases, with 11 bases left between them. CDR3 in DNA: TGTGCCAGCAGCCTAGGGTTGTTCTCCTACGAGCAGTACTTC. This gives the protein CASSLGLFSYEQYF. Full variable domain (outside the CDR3, taken from reference TRBV5-4 and TRBJ2-7): ETGVTQSPTHLIKTRGQQVTLRCSSQSGHNTVSWYQQALGQGPQFIFQYYREEENGRGNFPPRFSGLQFPNYSSELNVNALELDDSALYLCASSLGLFSYEQYFGPGTRLTVT.

V usage is TRBV4-3 and J usage is TRBJ2-3; D perhaps matches TRBD2 (6 bases). Looked up from germline, CDR1 is LGHNA and CDR2 is YSLEER. V gave up 0 bases and J gave up 2 bases, with 15 bases separating them. The CDR3 spans 17 residues. This chain's CDR3 is CASSQDPGVVATDTQYF. In DNA, the CDR3 is TGCGCCAGCAGCCAAGATCCGGGGGTAGTGGCCACAGATACGCAGTATTTT.

The chain has TRBV28 and TRBJ2-3; 14 bases fit TRBD2. Germline V gene data show CDR1 as MDHEN and CDR2 as SYDVKM. There are 17 residues in the CDR3. Unmatched junction bases numbered 4, after V lost 1 base and J lost 4 bases. CDR3 DNA sequence: TGTGCCAGCAGTTTATCGGGACTAGCGGGAGCGTCAGATACGCAGTATTTT. Amino acids: CASSLSGLAGASDTQYF.

This chain uses TRBV13 with TRBJ2-3; tentatively, D is TRBD2 (6 bases). The CDR3 is 18 residues long. Germline CDR1 is PRHDT and CDR2 is FYEKMQ (reference sequence). V lost 4 bases and J 1 base, leaving 21 bases between the germline ends. Here the CDR3 reads CASSSPGESTVGTDTQYF. The CDR3 DNA reads as TGTGCCAGCAGCTCACCGGGGGAATCAACTGTGGGCACAGATACGCAGTATTTT.

The chain couples TRBV15 to TRBJ1-5; D gene unclear. The germline gives CDR1 LNHNV, CDR2 YYDKDF (reference sequence). V lost 4 bases, J lost 3 bases, and 13 bases lay in between. CDR3 length equals 15 residues. The CDR3 loop reads CATSTSGRSNQPQHF. Written as DNA, the CDR3 is TGTGCCACCAGCACCTCCGGACGGTCCAATCAGCCCCAGCATTTT.

The gene calls are TRBV19 and TRBJ2-2, with TRBD1 as a possible D gene (6 bases). The CDR3 loop spans 16 amino acids. Germline-derived CDR1 and CDR2 are LNHDA and SQIVND (reference sequence). Trimming cost V 4 bases and J 0 bases, with 12 bases left between them. The DNA of the CDR3 is TGTGCCAGTAGTAAGAGACAGGCCCCGAACACCGGGGAGCTGTTTTTT. Encoded protein: CASSKRQAPNTGELFF.

This rearrangement joins TRBV4-2 to TRBJ2-7, with D hard to call. Deletions cut 0 bases from V and 2 bases from J, with 8 bases between. The CDR3 is 14 amino acids. CDR1 is LGHNA, CDR2 YNFKEQ, per germline. The CDR3 coding sequence is TGTGCCAGCAGCCAAGACTATCCCCCCTACGAGCAGTACTTC. It encodes CASSQDYPPYEQYF.

This rearrangement joins TRBV11-2 to TRBJ2-1; D uncertain. The CDR3 is 14 amino acids. V was trimmed by 2 bases and J by 9 bases, leaving 14 bases between them. The germline V gene encodes CDR1 SGHAT and CDR2 FQNNGV. In DNA, the CDR3 is TGTGCCAGCAGCTTAATTGGGCTTATGGGTGAGCAGTTCTTC. It yields the protein CASSLIGLMGEQFF.

The V call is TRBV6-6, the J call TRBJ1-5; D not resolved. V lost 7 bases to trimming and J lost 0 bases, with 10 bases between them. The CDR3 loop spans 14 amino acids. Germline V lookup: CDR1 MNHNY, CDR2 SVGAGI (reference sequence). The CDR3 sequence: CASKSSNSNQPQHF. CDR3 nucleotide sequence: TGTGCCAGCAAGTCTTCCAATAGCAATCAGCCCCAGCATTTT.

The table lists this clone with a count of one. The chain uses TRBV10-3 and TRBJ1-2; maybe TRBD1 (5 bases). The germline V and J ends were trimmed by 3 bases and 6 bases, with 5 bases remaining between them. CDR3 size: 11 residues. The V gene's germline CDR1 is ENHRY and CDR2 SYGVKD. The CDR3: CAISDRDGYTF. The CDR3 coding sequence is TGTGCCATCAGTGACAGGGATGGCTACACCTTC.

The chain has TRBV7-2 and TRBJ2-5, with 7 bases fitting TRBD1. V dropped 5 bases and J dropped 2; count of bases not matched to a gene: 8. The CDR3 loop spans 15 amino acids. From germline, CDR1 is SGHTA and CDR2 FQGNSA. The CDR3 sequence: CASSHGTALQETQYF. DNA for the CDR3: TGTGCCAGCAGCCACGGGACAGCACTACAAGAGACCCAGTACTTC.

This clone was seen more than once but under ten times. The gene calls are TRBV7-2 and TRBJ2-7; D is undetermined. Trimming removed 0 bases at V and 3 bases at J, with 6 bases between. The CDR3 is 13 residues long. Germline CDR1 SGHTA, CDR2 FQGNSA. The CDR3 sequence: CASSLAYFYEQYF. For the CDR3, the DNA is TGTGCCAGCAGCTTAGCCTACTTCTACGAGCAGTACTTC. Full variable domain (outside the CDR3, taken from reference TRBV7-2 and TRBJ2-7): GAGVSQSPSNKVTEKGKDVELRCDPISGHTALYWYRQSLGQGLEFLIYFQGNSAPDKSGLPSDRFSAERTGGSVSTLTIQRTQQEDSAVYLCASSLAYFYEQYFGPGTRLTVT.

J is TRBJ1-5 and V is TRBV5-6; 8 bases match TRBD1. This CDR3 contains 14 residues. Germline assignment: CDR1 SGHDT and CDR2 YYEEEE. V gave up 3 bases and J gave up 5 bases; unmatched junction bases: 4. CDR3 loop: CASSWRQGHQPQHF. The CDR3 nucleotides read TGTGCCAGCAGCTGGAGACAGGGGCATCAGCCCCAGCATTTT.

This chain connects TRBV11-2 to TRBJ2-1, with 8 bases lining up with TRBD1. With 3 bases clipped from V and 2 bases from J, the junction kept 3 bases outside the gene matches. CDR1 and CDR2 (germline): SGHAT, FQNNGV. There are 15 residues in the CDR3. CDR3 in DNA: TGTGCCAGCAGCTTGACAGGGGAGCCCTACAATGAGCAGTTCTTC. Its protein product is CASSLTGEPYNEQFF.

J is TRBJ2-5 and V is TRBV9; TRBD2 is a possible D gene (7 bases). V was trimmed by 3 bases and J by 2 bases, leaving 14 bases between them. Germline loops: CDR1 SGDLS, CDR2 YYNGEE. The CDR3 contains 15 residues. This CDR3 is CASSGRGAQQETQYF. The CDR3 DNA reads TGTGCCAGCAGCGGTCGGGGGGCACAACAAGAGACCCAGTACTTC. The full variable domain, in which reference TRBV9 and TRBJ2-5 provide the parts outside the CDR3, is DSGVTQTPKHLITATGQRVTLRCSPRSGDLSVYWYQQSLDQGLQFLIQYYNGEERAKGNILERFSAQQFPDLHSELNLSSLELGDSALYFCASSGRGAQQETQYFGPGTRLLVL.

This clone has only one observation. The chain is built from TRBV30 and TRBJ2-3; the D is unclear. Germline V gives CDR1 GTSNPN, CDR2 SVGIG (reference sequence). The V end was cut by 4 bases, the J end by 5 bases, with 10 bases between. The CDR3 length is 12 residues. The CDR3, as DNA: TGTGCCTGGACCTTTAGCCTAGATACGCAGTATTTT. It encodes CAWTFSLDTQYF. Drawing the rest from reference TRBV30 and TRBJ2-3, the complete variable domain is SQTIHQWPATLVQPVGSPLSLECTVEGTSNPNLYWYRQAAGRGLQLLFYSVGIGQISSEVPQNLSASRPQDRQFILSSKKLLLSDSGFYLCAWTFSLDTQYFGPGTRLTVL.

A single count supports this clone. The chain carries TRBV2 and TRBJ1-5, with 7 bases lining up with TRBD1. Germline V lookup: CDR1 SNHLY, CDR2 FYNNEI. CDR3 length: 15 amino acids. V trimming: 3 bases; J trimming: 4 bases; junction bases outside the gene matches: 6. The CDR3 sequence: CASSDPRGKNQPQHF. The CDR3 coding sequence is TGTGCCAGCAGTGACCCCAGGGGGAAAAATCAGCCCCAGCATTTT. Combining the CDR3 with reference TRBV2 and TRBJ1-5 gives the whole variable domain EPEVTQTPSHQVTQMGQEVILRCVPISNHLYFYWYRQILGQKVEFLVSFYNNEISEKSEIFDDQFSVERPDGSNFTLKIRSTKLEDSAMYFCASSDPRGKNQPQHFGDGTRLSIL.

The J gene is TRBJ2-6, the V gene TRBV5-1; 8 bases are shared with TRBD1. Germline CDR1 is SGHRS and CDR2 is YFSETQ. This CDR3 contains 18 residues. Trimming cost V 3 bases and J 0 bases; bases outside gene matches: 8. The DNA for the CDR3 is TGCGCCAGCAGCTCGTTACAGGGGGTAACCTCTGGGGCCAACGTCCTGACTTTC. This encodes CASSSLQGVTSGANVLTF.

The genes are TRBV19 and TRBJ1-4; 9 bases line up with TRBD1. Per germline, CDR1 LNHDA and CDR2 SQIVND (reference sequence). With 7 bases clipped from V and 8 bases from J, the junction kept 11 bases outside the gene matches. The CDR3 runs 15 residues. The CDR3 loop reads CASTSTGGAGEKLFF. CDR3 in DNA: TGTGCCAGTACCTCAACAGGGGGCGCCGGGGAAAAACTGTTTTTT.

This chain joins TRBV19 and TRBJ2-5; D may be TRBD1 (5 bases). CDR1 is LNHDA and CDR2 is SQIVND in the germline V gene (reference sequence). The CDR3 is made up of 16 amino acids. Between the trimmed V and J ends, which lost 3 bases and 3 bases, there was a span of 17 bases. For the CDR3, the DNA is TGTGCCAGTAGTATGAGACCGGGCCAAGGGGAAGAGACCCAGTACTTC. Translated, it gives CASSMRPGQGEETQYF.

The chain links TRBV7-9 to TRBJ1-1; possibly TRBD1 for D (6 bases). The V gene lost 4 bases and the J gene lost 7 bases, with 19 bases spanning the gap. This CDR3 is built from 15 residues. CDR1 and CDR2 (germline): SEHNR, FQNEAQ (reference sequence). The CDR3 DNA sequence: TGTGCCAGCAGCTCCCGAGGGGGAGGGATTAGTGAAGCTTTCTTT. Amino acid sequence: CASSSRGGGISEAFF. Full variable domain (outside the CDR3, taken from reference TRBV7-9 and TRBJ1-1): DTGVSQNPRHKITKRGQNVTFRCDPISEHNRLYWYRQTLGQGPEFLTYFQNEAQLEKSRLLSDRFSAERPKGSFSTLEIQRTEQGDSAMYLCASSSRGGGISEAFFGQGTRLTVV.

The chain joins TRBV7-9 to TRBJ1-1; D is perhaps TRBD1 (6 bases). The CDR3 sequence is 14 residues long. V shed 3 bases and J shed 3 bases, with 11 bases lying between them. Germline V gene sequence: CDR1 SEHNR, CDR2 FQNEAQ (reference sequence). In DNA form, the CDR3 reads TGTGCCAGCAGCTTGGACAGTATGGACACTGAAGCTTTCTTT. Its protein product is CASSLDSMDTEAFF.

The chain has TRBV9 and TRBJ1-4; D unresolved. Trimming shortened V by 0 bases and J by 2 bases, and 11 bases separated the two germline ends. Germline V lookup: CDR1 SGDLS, CDR2 YYNGEE. The CDR3 is 16 residues long. CDR3 nucleotides: TGTGCCAGCAGCGTAGAGTTCGGGCGGACTAATGAAAAACTGTTTTTT. It yields the protein CASSVEFGRTNEKLFF.

The chain couples TRBV27 to TRBJ2-1, with 9 bases fitting TRBD1. The germline V gene encodes CDR1 MNHEY and CDR2 SMNVEV (reference sequence). J gave up 2 bases and V 7 bases, and 6 bases lay outside the gene matches. The CDR3 consists of 15 residues. CDR3 residues: CASKDGTGTYNEQFF. CDR3 sequence (DNA): TGTGCCAGCAAAGACGGGACAGGGACCTACAATGAGCAGTTCTTC.

The chain links TRBV29-1 to TRBJ1-3; TRBD1 matches at 9 bases. The CDR3 runs to 13 residues. The V gene's germline CDR1 is SQVTM and CDR2 ANQGSEA. Losses at the gene ends were 1 base for V and 6 bases for J; bases not matched to a gene: 1. The CDR3 DNA sequence: TGCAGCGTTGAAGGGGACAGGGAAAACACCATATATTTT. Amino acid sequence: CSVEGDRENTIYF.